This T cell receptor (beta chain) was captured by sequencing in a study of CD8+CD57+ T cells in acquired aplastic anemia. About the study: Mean DNA quantity obtained from sorted CD4+ and CD8+ cells was 3 to 3.5 ug. Overall study results and limits: No significant patient-versus-control difference appeared in CD8+ Simpson's diversity.

As to this clonotype: The target antigen is unknown.

The V gene's germline CDR1 is SGHRS and CDR2 YFSETQ. The CDR3 is 18 residues long. With 0 bases removed from V and 0 bases from J, the gap between germline ends came to 13 bases. CDR3 and TCR beta VDJ profiling relied on genomic DNA as the template. TCRdb recomputed calls from the reads with MiXCR, one row per CDR3 protein. The sample contains 220,000 or so distinct CDR3 sequences, 55% to 65% of which appear only once. Only patients with CD8+CD57+ cell expansion on flow cytometry were chosen for sequencing. Untreated patients provided the blood samples, with no therapy given before sampling. Sequences were obtained from sorted CD4+, CD8+, or CD8+CD57+ T cells (not recorded which) from PBMCs. The receptor was isolated from a human donor with aplastic anemia. The chain combines TRBV5-1 with TRBJ1-6; possibly TRBD1 for D (6 bases). DNA for the CDR3: TGCGCCAGCAGCTTGGAGGGGGGTCTATCCTCCTATAATTCACCCCTCCACTTT. It translates to CASSLEGGLSSYNSPLHF. Combining the CDR3 with reference TRBV5-1 and TRBJ1-6 gives the whole variable domain KAGVTQTPRYLIKTRGQQVTLSCSPISGHRSVSWYQQTPGQGLQFLFEYFSETQRNKGNFPGRFSGRQFSNSRSEMNVSTLELGDSALYLCASSLEGGLSSYNSPLHFGNGTRLTVT.